These 2 T cell receptor beta chains came from one sample sequenced in a study of a mutant IDH1 vaccine in newly diagnosed glioma. Some clones are missing from TCRdb's copy, which holds only in-frame ones; the method was immunoSEQ multiplex PCR. This repertoire shows 30,000 to 40,000 clones, about four fifths found once; its top ten account for about 5.5%. These receptors lack a known antigen. Indicated time point: week 23, last vaccination. In every dose of vaccine, 300 ug of mutant IDH1 20-mer peptide was given alongside topical imiquimod. The sample in question was PBMCs, obtained from a glioma patient whose treatment included an IDH1 peptide vaccine. Source of these receptors: a middle-aged man with glioma.

The chain uses TRBV7-2 and TRBJ2-7; the D gene is possibly TRBD2 (6 bases). V lost 0 bases and J 0 bases, leaving 9 bases between the germline ends. This CDR3 contains 15 residues. The V gene's germline CDR1 is SGHTA and CDR2 FQGNSA. The CDR3 region is CASSLAGGSSYEQYF. CDR3 in DNA: TGTGCCAGCAGCTTAGCGGGGGGTTCCTCCTACGAGCAGTACTTC. Full variable domain (remainder filled in from reference TRBV7-2 and TRBJ2-7): GAGVSQSPSNKVTEKGKDVELRCDPISGHTALYWYRQSLGQGLEFLIYFQGNSAPDKSGLPSDRFSAERTGGSVSTLTIQRTQQEDSAVYLCASSLAGGSSYEQYFGPGTRLTVT.

The chain's CDR3 is CASSLTYYEQYF. CDR3 nucleotides: TGTGCCAGCAGCTTAACCTACTACGAGCAGTACTTC. This chain connects TRBV7-2 to TRBJ2-7; D is unresolved. The V end lost 2 bases, the J end lost 3 bases, and 5 bases lay between the germline ends. Germline CDR1 and CDR2: SGHTA and FQGNSA. There are 12 residues in the CDR3.